The next 26 T cell receptor beta chains were all read from a single sample in a study of T cell changes during pregnancy in multiple sclerosis. Data came from immunoSEQ multiplex PCR; TCRdb stores just in-frame clones and leaves some out. The sample lists some 150 clones; 52% were seen once. Which antigens these TCRs recognize remains unknown. Sequences were obtained from cultured CD4+ T cells. The origin of the receptors is a female patient with multiple sclerosis, enrolled in a pregnancy study. Some clones in this sample may be carry-over from other donors' samples.

The count of this clone is one. The chain employs TRBV7-2 and TRBJ2-5, with no clear D. The germline V gene has CDR1 SGHTA and CDR2 FQGNSA. The CDR3 sequence is 13 residues long. V lost 2 bases, J lost 5 bases, and 9 bases lay in between. The CDR3 bases are TGTGCCAGCAGCTTAAGCCTAGGGGAGACCCAGTACTTC. Its translation: CASSLSLGETQYF. The full variable domain, completed using reference TRBV7-2 and TRBJ2-5, is GAGVSQSPSNKVTEKGKDVELRCDPISGHTALYWYRQSLGQGLEFLIYFQGNSAPDKSGLPSDRFSAERTGGSVSTLTIQRTQQEDSAVYLCASSLSLGETQYFGPGTRLLVL.

The chain has TRBV7-2 and TRBJ2-7; 7 bases are shared with TRBD1. Trimming took 4 bases from V and 3 from J; bases not matched to a gene: 6. This CDR3 region has 14 residues. The germline CDR1 and CDR2 sequences are SGHTA and FQGNSA. The CDR3 loop reads CASSSNQGVYEQYF. The DNA of the CDR3 is TGTGCCAGCAGCTCAAATCAGGGGGTCTACGAGCAGTACTTC.

With respect to this clone: The same CDR3 is also encoded by other DNA sequences in this sample. The J gene is TRBJ1-1, the V gene TRBV6-5; weak D call: TRBD1 (5 bases). Per the germline V gene, CDR1 is MNHEY and CDR2 is SVGAGI. The CDR3 is made up of 14 amino acids. V was pared by 3 bases and J by 1 base, with 9 bases between. The CDR3 sequence: CASSYGGENTEAFF. Here the CDR3 DNA reads TGTGCCAGCAGTTATGGAGGGGAGAACACTGAAGCTTTCTTT.

This chain uses TRBV19 with TRBJ1-2; D unresolved. CDR3 length: 14 residues. The V gene's germline CDR1 is LNHDA and CDR2 SQIVND (reference sequence). V lost 7 bases and J 3 bases, leaving 15 bases between the germline ends. CDR3 in DNA: TGTGCCAGTAACCCACAGCAAAGGGACTATGGCTACACCTTC. It specifies CASNPQQRDYGYTF.

V is TRBV21-1 and J is TRBJ2-1; TRBD2 is taken as the D call from the table, unchecked against the DNA. TRBV21-1 is given as a pseudogene. The CDR3 extends over 17 amino acids. CDR3 region: CASRVQVATHSDNEQFF. The CDR3 DNA reads as TGTGCCAGCAGGGTCCAAGTAGCTACACATTCCGACAATGAGCAGTTCTTC.

The J gene is TRBJ2-6, the V gene TRBV13; D uncertain. V was pared by 6 bases and J by 5 bases, with 23 bases between. The CDR3 totals 18 residues. Per germline, CDR1 PRHDT and CDR2 FYEKMQ (reference sequence). CDR3 nucleotides: TGTGCCAGCAGAACCCGGAAGCTGATACAAAGTCGGGCCAACGTCCTGACTTTC. Encoded protein: CASRTRKLIQSRANVLTF.

This clone appeared a few times. The V gene is TRBV11-3, the J gene TRBJ2-1; TRBD2 is a possible D gene (6 bases). The ends were cut back, 5 bases at V and 9 bases at J, with 14 bases in the middle. The CDR3 has 13 amino acids. Germline V gives CDR1 SGHNT, CDR2 YENEEA. CDR3 amino acids: CASSRIWGGEQFF. In DNA, the CDR3 is TGTGCCAGCAGCCGGATCTGGGGAGGTGAGCAGTTCTTC.

The chain joins TRBV7-9 to TRBJ1-6, with TRBD1 as a possible D gene (5 bases). Trimming stripped 5 bases from V and 10 bases from J, with 15 bases between. Germline-derived CDR1 and CDR2 are SEHNR and FQNEAQ (reference sequence). This CDR3 contains 14 residues. This CDR3 reads CASSQSWGGSPLHF. CDR3 DNA: TGTGCCAGCAGCCAGTCATGGGGGGGATCACCCCTCCACTTT.

This clone was counted a few times. J is TRBJ1-1 and V is TRBV6-6; a possible D gene is TRBD1 (6 bases). The CDR3 has 14 amino acids. V was pared by 2 bases and J by 1 base, with 8 bases between. CDR1 is MNHNY and CDR2 is SVGAGI in the germline V gene (reference sequence). This CDR3 reads CASSYGGENTEAFF. In DNA form, the CDR3 reads TGTGCCAGCAGTTACGGGGGCGAGAACACTGAAGCTTTCTTT.

The chain employs TRBV21-1 and TRBJ1-5. TRBV21-1 is tagged as a pseudogene. This CDR3 is built from 19 residues. DNA of the CDR3: TGTGCCAGCAGCAACGATCCACGAGGGCGCGAGCTTTATGTCCAGCCCCAGCATTTT. It is translated as CASSNDPRGRELYVQPQHF.

By share, this clone counts as hyperexpanded. The V and J genes are TRBV7-6 and TRBJ2-1; no definite D call. This CDR3 comprises 14 residues. Germline assignment: CDR1 SGHVS and CDR2 FNYEAQ. V lost 2 bases, J lost 11 bases, and 16 bases lay in between. The CDR3 bases are TGTGCCAGCAGCTTAAATCCAAGCAGTGCTAAGCAGTTCTTC. Its protein product is CASSLNPSSAKQFF.

This clone has only one observation. One end of the junction does not line up with germline, which may come from a read error. The genes are TRBV6-8 and TRBJ1-2; unclear D gene. This CDR3 region has 17 residues. From germline, CDR1 is MNHGY and CDR2 SAAAGT. The CDR3 sequence: CASSSEASSRKTYGHTF. CDR3 nucleotides: TGTGCCAGCAGTTCGGAGGCAAGCTCTAGAAAGACCTATGGCCACACCTTC.

J is TRBJ2-5 and V is TRBV25-1, with TRBD2 matching over 7 bases. V was pared by 3 bases and J by 5 bases, with 6 bases of the junction left unmatched. The CDR3 covers 14 residues. CDR1 is MGHDK and CDR2 is SYGVNS in the germline V gene. CDR3 protein: CASSDTGGGETQYF. CDR3 bases: TGTGCCAGCAGTGATACCGGGGGAGGGGAGACCCAGTACTTC.

The CDR3 DNA is TGCGCCAGCAGCTTGGATCTAGCGGCTACAGATACGCAGTATTTT. This translates into CASSLDLAATDTQYF. The chain couples TRBV5-1 to TRBJ2-3; TRBD2 matches 7 bases. Germline assignment: CDR1 SGHRS and CDR2 YFSETQ. J lost 3 bases, V lost 0 bases, and 4 bases had no gene match. The CDR3 covers 15 residues.

This clone is hyperexpanded in the sample. This chain links TRBV6-5 with TRBJ1-2; D possibly corresponds to TRBD1 (6 bases). CDR1 and CDR2 (germline): MNHEY, SVGAGI. The CDR3 covers 13 residues. V gave up 7 bases and J gave up 5 bases, with 14 bases separating them. CDR3 sequence reads: CASTQGTAYGYTF. In DNA, the CDR3 is TGTGCCAGCACCCAGGGGACGGCTTATGGCTACACCTTC.

This clone was detected once. V usage is TRBV10-3 and J usage is TRBJ2-7, with TRBD1 matching over 11 bases. Trimming took 10 bases from V and 6 from J; bases not matched to a gene: 14. The V gene's germline CDR1 is ENHRY and CDR2 SYGVKD. There are 15 residues in the CDR3. CDR3 in amino acids: CATTRSRDRGVEQYF. DNA of the CDR3: TGTGCCACGACGAGATCCCGGGACAGGGGGGTCGAGCAGTACTTC.

J is TRBJ1-1 and V is TRBV7-2, with D maybe TRBD1 (6 bases). CDR3 length: 14 residues. Looked up from germline, CDR1 is SGHTA and CDR2 is FQGNSA. Trimming took off 2 bases at V and 3 bases at J, with 10 bases between the two ends. The CDR3 spells CASSLSTGYTEAFF. In nucleotides, the CDR3 is TGTGCCAGCAGCTTATCGACAGGCTACACTGAAGCTTTCTTT.

This clone was picked up a small number of times. The gene calls are TRBV2 and TRBJ1-3; 10 bases map to TRBD1. From germline, CDR1 is SNHLY and CDR2 FYNNEI. V dropped 8 bases and J dropped 2; count of bases not matched to a gene: 6. This CDR3 is 15 amino acids long. The DNA of the CDR3 is TGTGCCAGCTCTACCGGGACAGGGGCTGGAAACACCATATATTTT. It specifies CASSTGTGAGNTIYF.

This clone was recorded a few times. The chain links TRBV7-3 to TRBJ2-3; 12 bases match TRBD2. Looked up from germline, CDR1 is SGHTA and CDR2 is FQGTGA. V shed 5 bases and J 5 bases; nucleotides not matched to a gene: 5. There are 15 residues in the CDR3. The CDR3 nucleotides are TGTGCCAGCAGCGCCCGGACTAGCGGGAAAGATACGCAGTATTTT. Residues: CASSARTSGKDTQYF.

The rearrangement joins TRBV6-6 to TRBJ1-2; the D gene is possibly TRBD1 (5 bases). The CDR3 length is 15 residues. The germline V and J ends were trimmed by 0 bases and 4 bases, with 12 bases remaining between them. Germline V CDR1 and CDR2: MNHNY, SVGAGI (reference sequence). The CDR3 reads CASSYSGSGGYGYTF. The CDR3 DNA follows: TGTGCCAGCAGTTACTCAGGATCCGGGGGCTATGGCTACACCTTC.

This clone was seen a handful of times. J is TRBJ1-4 and V is TRBV10-2; D perhaps matches TRBD1 (5 bases). V shed 1 base and J shed 7 bases, with 7 bases lying between them. The germline V gene has CDR1 WSHSY and CDR2 SAAADI. The CDR3 totals 13 residues. CDR3 residues: CASSEFQGEKLFF. CDR3 in DNA: TGCGCCAGCAGTGAGTTTCAGGGTGAAAAACTGTTTTTT.

This clone has more than one count but fewer than ten. The gene calls are TRBV6-5 and TRBJ2-3; 8 bases map to TRBD2. J lost 6 bases, V lost 10 bases, and 9 bases had no gene match. CDR3 length equals 13 residues. CDR1 is MNHEY and CDR2 is SVGAGI in the germline V gene. Written as DNA, the CDR3 is TGTGCCACTCAAGCGGGAGTCTGGGATACGCAGTATTTT. It translates to CATQAGVWDTQYF.

This chain connects TRBV21-1 to TRBJ1-5. TRBV21-1 is reported as a pseudogene. CDR3 length: 15 amino acids. In nucleotides, the CDR3 is TGTGCCAGCAGTTCGCTACATTGGCATCATCAGCCCCAGCATTTT. Its protein product is CASSSLHWHHQPQHF.

As to this clone: A much more abundant neighbour one base away suggests this may be a read error. The rearrangement joins TRBV6-6 to TRBJ1-1, with D uncertain. There are 16 residues in the CDR3. V dropped 0 bases and J dropped 3 bases, with 14 bases sitting between them. Germline values: CDR1 MNHNY, CDR2 SVGAGI (reference sequence). The CDR3 is CASSYSWRRIHTEAFF. Here the CDR3 DNA reads TGTGCCAGCAGTTACTCTTGGAGGCGCATCCACACTGAAGCTTTCTTT.

The chain recombines TRBV30 with TRBJ1-1; TRBD1 aligns across 9 bases. Unmatched junction bases numbered 16, after V lost 5 bases and J lost 9 bases. Germline V CDR1 and CDR2: GTSNPN, SVGIG (reference sequence). There are 15 residues in the CDR3. CDR3 sequence reads: CAWALYGTGKGKAFF. CDR3 coding DNA: TGTGCCTGGGCCCTCTATGGGACAGGGAAGGGAAAAGCTTTCTTT.

The CDR3 loop reads CASSFRVATHSDNEQFF. The DNA of the CDR3 is TGTGCCAGCAGCTTCCGCGTAGCTACACATTCCGACAATGAGCAGTTCTTC. The chain carries TRBV21-1 and TRBJ2-1; the D segment call TRBD2 is taken from the table without a DNA check. TRBV21-1 is tagged as a pseudogene. This CDR3 is 17 amino acids long.